A single sample is the source of the 3 T cell receptor beta chains below, sequenced in a study of T cells in localized non-small cell lung cancer. Sequencing used immunoSEQ multiplex PCR; TCRdb keeps in-frame clones, though not all of them. This table has fewer than 3,000 clones, about 40% appearing once. The sample consisted of lung tumor tissue, taken before any cancer treatment. These receptors all stem from a male donor older than 55 with stage II squamous cell lung carcinoma.

This sequence joins TRBV25-1 and TRBJ1-4; D might be TRBD1 (5 bases). Germline assignment: CDR1 MGHDK and CDR2 SYGVNS. V gave up 6 bases and J gave up 2 bases, with 19 bases separating them. The CDR3 is made up of 17 amino acids. The CDR3 is CASRESSYGATNEKLFF. CDR3 DNA: TGTGCCAGCAGAGAGAGCTCTTACGGGGCCACTAATGAAAAACTGTTTTTT.

The rearrangement uses TRBV29-1 and TRBJ1-4; D is ambiguous. The CDR3 length is 12 residues. V lost 0 bases and J 13 bases, leaving 12 bases between the germline ends. Germline lookup yields CDR1 SQVTM and CDR2 ANQGSEA. The CDR3 DNA sequence: TGCAGCGTTGAAGATGCGCAGAACCGACTGTTTTTT. Protein: CSVEDAQNRLFF.

In this sample, this clone is medium-sized (0.01 to 0.1%). V gene TRBV6-8 combines with J gene TRBJ1-6, with D tentatively TRBD1 (6 bases). The CDR3 runs 16 residues. Germline CDR1 MNHGY, CDR2 SAAAGT. The V end was cut by 6 bases, the J end by 6 bases, with 18 bases between. CDR3 residues: CASSYLTGFGNSPLHF. CDR3 DNA sequence: TGTGCCAGCAGCTACCTCACAGGGTTCGGTAATTCACCCCTCCACTTT.